Here is one T cell receptor beta chain with its context. Seattle patients were enrolled while actively infected and followed longitudinally. These data come from a study of blood T cell repertoires in COVID-19. Study as a whole: The origin of the acute and convalescent COVID-19 samples was the United States, Italy and Spain.

Authors' methods: By means of reference gene primer amplification, nucleated cell counts were estimated. Using immunoSEQ multiplex PCR, the repertoire was profiled, and TCRdb retains in-frame clones only, with some absent. The V and J calls and clone size are taken from that table; D and trimming were inferred from the DNA. The sample holds about 160,000 clones, 85% to 95% seen once. This sequence was found in a woman in her sixties or seventies with COVID-19, enrolled during active disease. The sequenced material came from peripheral blood.

CDR3 amino acids: CATSLGQGNQPQHF. The CDR3 bases are TGTGCCACCAGCCTCGGACAGGGCAATCAGCCCCAGCATTTT. The chain combines TRBV15 with TRBJ1-5; 7 positions match TRBD1. This CDR3 is built from 14 residues. CDR1 LNHNV and CDR2 YYDKDF come from the germline V gene (reference sequence). Trimming cost V 5 bases and J 2 bases; bases outside gene matches: 3.